These 13 T cell receptor beta chains came from one sample sequenced in a study of T-cell memory formation after mild COVID-19. Each CDR3 protein gets one entry after TCRdb re-called the 5' RACE reads with MiXCR. The profile shows about 210,000 distinct CDR3 sequences, 25% to 35% of them singletons. Sequenced: PBMCs or a T cell subset sorted from them (not recorded which). These receptors were obtained from an adult woman who had mild COVID-19 (a few samples of this study predate the infection). Cell type and time point are not known.

The gene calls are TRBV6-2 or TRBV6-3 and TRBJ2-3; 14 nucleotides agree with TRBD2. V shed 6 bases and J 1 base; nucleotides not matched to a gene: 9. This CDR3 contains 18 residues. Germline lookup yields CDR1 MNHEY and CDR2 SVGEGT. This CDR3 reads CASSSPGTSGSGTDTQYF. In DNA, the CDR3 is TGTGCCAGCAGCTCGCCCGGGACTAGCGGGAGTGGCACAGATACGCAGTATTTT.

Only a few counts were recorded for this clonotype. This chain links TRBV27 with TRBJ2-2; D call uncertain. CDR3 length equals 12 residues. Trimming stripped 4 bases from V and 8 bases from J, with 8 bases between. CDR1 MNHEY and CDR2 SMNVEV come from the germline V gene (reference sequence). CDR3 DNA: TGTGCCAGCAGTTACATGTCAGGGGAGCTGTTTTTT. It is translated as CASSYMSGELFF.

This clonotype was recorded a few times. The V gene is TRBV18, the J gene TRBJ2-3; D uncertain. There are 14 residues in the CDR3. Germline values: CDR1 KGHSH, CDR2 LQKENI. The ends were cut back, 7 bases at V and 1 base at J, with 12 bases in the middle. The CDR3 protein is CASLNSAGTDTQYF. Written as DNA, the CDR3 is TGTGCCAGCTTGAACAGCGCGGGCACAGATACGCAGTATTTT.

The V and J genes are TRBV7-6 and TRBJ2-7, with unresolved D. V was pared by 4 bases and J by 2 bases, with 6 bases between. The CDR3 sequence is 12 residues long. Germline CDR1 reads SGHVS; CDR2 reads FNYEAQ. DNA for the CDR3: TGTGCCAGCAGCTCGCCAACCTACGAGCAGTACTTC. Encoded protein: CASSSPTYEQYF. The whole variable domain, remainder taken from reference TRBV7-6 and TRBJ2-7, is GAGVSQSPRYKVTKRGQDVALRCDPISGHVSLYWYRQALGQGPEFLTYFNYEAQQDKSGLPNDRFSAERPEGSISTLTIQRTEQRDSAMYRCASSSPTYEQYFGPGTRLTVT.

The chain recombines TRBV18 with TRBJ1-1, with D unresolved. This CDR3 region has 13 residues. CDR1 is KGHSH and CDR2 is LQKENI in the germline V gene. With 5 bases removed from V and 7 bases from J, the gap between germline ends came to 14 bases. CDR3: CASSTMDENEAFF. Written as DNA, the CDR3 is TGTGCCAGCTCAACGATGGACGAAAATGAAGCTTTCTTT.

This clonotype turned up a few times. The chain combines TRBV29-1 with TRBJ2-7; 14 nucleotides align to TRBD2. Germline V CDR1 and CDR2: SQVTM, ANQGSEA. V shed 6 bases and J 4 bases; nucleotides not matched to a gene: 8. The CDR3 runs 15 residues. The CDR3 nucleotides are TGCAGCGTGGGGACTAGCGGGAGAACGCCTTACGAGCAGTACTTC. Translating it yields CSVGTSGRTPYEQYF.

This clonotype was picked up a small number of times. This rearrangement joins TRBV4-1 to TRBJ2-7; no firm D call. Germline V gene data show CDR1 as MGHRA and CDR2 as YSYEKL. The CDR3 is 14 amino acids. V was pared by 0 bases and J by 3 bases, with 9 bases between. In nucleotides, the CDR3 is TGCGCCAGCAGCCAAGAAGGGCAGAACTACGAGCAGTACTTC. It codes for CASSQEGQNYEQYF.

In this sample, this clonotype turned up a few times. This chain joins TRBV20-1 and TRBJ2-1, with D perhaps matching TRBD2 (5 bases). V was trimmed by 8 bases and J by 6 bases, leaving 17 bases between them. Germline assignment: CDR1 DFQATT and CDR2 SNEGSKA (reference sequence). The CDR3 totals 13 residues. CDR3 protein: CSIVLIGGNEQFF. CDR3 DNA: TGCAGTATCGTTCTTATCGGAGGCAATGAGCAGTTCTTC.

J is TRBJ2-2 and V is TRBV18; D might be TRBD1 (5 bases). CDR1 KGHSH and CDR2 LQKENI come from the germline V gene. The V gene lost 3 bases and the J gene lost 2 bases, with 10 bases spanning the gap. The CDR3 has 15 amino acids. CDR3 bases: TGTGCCAGCTCACCCATTGACAGCAACACCGGGGAGCTGTTTTTT. It yields the protein CASSPIDSNTGELFF.

The chain couples TRBV19 to TRBJ1-1, with a weak D call TRBD1 (5 bases). Germline assignment: CDR1 LNHDA and CDR2 SQIVND (reference sequence). V lost 5 bases and J 6 bases, leaving 16 bases between the germline ends. CDR3 length equals 14 residues. The CDR3 coding sequence is TGTGCCAGTAGTCCACCTGACGGGGCCGCTGAAGCTTTCTTT. This codes for CASSPPDGAAEAFF.

V is TRBV7-9 and J is TRBJ2-7; D is uncertain. Germline loops: CDR1 SEHNR, CDR2 FQNEAQ (reference sequence). There are 14 residues in the CDR3. V shed 7 bases and J shed 3 bases, with 16 bases lying between them. The CDR3 sequence is CASTPPDLLYEQYF. In DNA form, the CDR3 reads TGTGCCAGCACCCCCCCGGACCTCCTCTACGAGCAGTACTTC.

This clonotype was detected a few times. J is TRBJ2-6 and V is TRBV5-1, with unresolved D. The CDR3 covers 14 residues. The germline gives CDR1 SGHRS, CDR2 YFSETQ. The ends were cut back, 0 bases at V and 4 bases at J, with 5 bases in the middle. In DNA form, the CDR3 reads TGCGCCAGCAGCTTGGATACCGGGGCCAACGTCCTGACTTTC. It codes for CASSLDTGANVLTF.

V usage is TRBV5-1 and J usage is TRBJ1-2; 10 bases are a match to TRBD1. The germline CDR1 and CDR2 sequences are SGHRS and YFSETQ. CDR3 length: 13 amino acids. V lost 4 bases and J lost 7; bases outside the gene matches: 4. The CDR3 sequence is CASSARQGAGYTF. The CDR3 coding sequence is TGCGCCAGCAGCGCCCGACAGGGGGCTGGCTACACCTTC.